This entry concerns a single TCR beta chain. Its antigen remains unknown. The data belong to a study of T cell responses to AZD1222 COVID-19 vaccine. Whole-study findings and limits: Within unmutated variant regions lay the reported targets of nearly half of spike-specific TCRs.

The assay was immunoSEQ multiplex PCR, and TCRdb's table has in-frame clones only and misses some. The sample carries some 99,000 clones, approximately 91% recorded once. Germline assignment: CDR1 GTSNPN and CDR2 SVGIG (reference sequence). Trimming shortened V by 5 bases and J by 1 base, and 8 bases separated the two germline ends. The CDR3 loop spans 12 amino acids. V usage is TRBV30 and J usage is TRBJ1-1, with D possibly being TRBD1 (5 bases). The sequence came from an adult in good health. The input for sequencing was peripheral blood, taken on day 0 of AZD1222 vaccination. The CDR3, as DNA: TGTGCCTGGGCGGGGGGGAACACTGAAGCTTTCTTT. This gives the protein CAWAGGNTEAFF.